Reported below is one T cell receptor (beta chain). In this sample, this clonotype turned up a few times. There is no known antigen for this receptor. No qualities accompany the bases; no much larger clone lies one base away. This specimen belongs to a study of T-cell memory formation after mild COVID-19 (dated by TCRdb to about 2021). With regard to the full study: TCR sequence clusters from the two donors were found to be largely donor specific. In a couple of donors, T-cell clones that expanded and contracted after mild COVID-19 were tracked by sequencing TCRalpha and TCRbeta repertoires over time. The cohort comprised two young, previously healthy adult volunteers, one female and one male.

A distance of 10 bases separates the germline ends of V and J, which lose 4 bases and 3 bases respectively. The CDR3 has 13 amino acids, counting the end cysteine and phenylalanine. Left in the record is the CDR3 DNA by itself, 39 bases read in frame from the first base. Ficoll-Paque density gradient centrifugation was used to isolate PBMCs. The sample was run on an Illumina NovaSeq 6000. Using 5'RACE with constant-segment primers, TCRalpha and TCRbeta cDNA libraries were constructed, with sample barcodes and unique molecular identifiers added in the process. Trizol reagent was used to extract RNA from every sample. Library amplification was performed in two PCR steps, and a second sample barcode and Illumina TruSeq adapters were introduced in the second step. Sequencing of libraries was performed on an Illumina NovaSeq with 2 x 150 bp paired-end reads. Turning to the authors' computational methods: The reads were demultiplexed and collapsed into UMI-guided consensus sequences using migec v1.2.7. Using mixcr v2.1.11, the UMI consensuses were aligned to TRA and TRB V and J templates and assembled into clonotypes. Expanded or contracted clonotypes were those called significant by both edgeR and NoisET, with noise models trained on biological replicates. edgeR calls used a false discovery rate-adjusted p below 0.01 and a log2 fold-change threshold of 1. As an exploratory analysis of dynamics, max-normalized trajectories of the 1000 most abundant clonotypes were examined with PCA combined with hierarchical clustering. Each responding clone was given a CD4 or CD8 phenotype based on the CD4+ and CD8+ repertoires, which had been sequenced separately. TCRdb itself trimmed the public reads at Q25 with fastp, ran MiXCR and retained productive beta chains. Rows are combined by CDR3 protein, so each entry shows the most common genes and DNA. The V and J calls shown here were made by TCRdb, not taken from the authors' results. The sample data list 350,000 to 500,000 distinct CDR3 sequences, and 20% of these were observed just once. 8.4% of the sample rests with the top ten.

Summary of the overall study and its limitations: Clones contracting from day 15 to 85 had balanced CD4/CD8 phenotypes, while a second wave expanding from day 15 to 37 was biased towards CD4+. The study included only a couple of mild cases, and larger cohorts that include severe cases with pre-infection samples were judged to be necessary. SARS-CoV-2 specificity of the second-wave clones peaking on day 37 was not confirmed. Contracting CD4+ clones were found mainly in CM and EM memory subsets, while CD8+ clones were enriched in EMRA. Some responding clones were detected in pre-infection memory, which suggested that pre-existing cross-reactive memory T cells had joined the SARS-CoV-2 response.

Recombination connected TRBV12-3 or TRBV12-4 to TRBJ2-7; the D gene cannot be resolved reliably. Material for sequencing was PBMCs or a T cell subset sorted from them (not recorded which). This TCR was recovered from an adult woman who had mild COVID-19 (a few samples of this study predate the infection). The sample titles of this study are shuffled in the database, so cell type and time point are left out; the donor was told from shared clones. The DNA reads TGTGCCAGCAGTTACCCTGGCGGCTACGAGCAGTACTTC. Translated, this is CASSYPGGYEQYF.